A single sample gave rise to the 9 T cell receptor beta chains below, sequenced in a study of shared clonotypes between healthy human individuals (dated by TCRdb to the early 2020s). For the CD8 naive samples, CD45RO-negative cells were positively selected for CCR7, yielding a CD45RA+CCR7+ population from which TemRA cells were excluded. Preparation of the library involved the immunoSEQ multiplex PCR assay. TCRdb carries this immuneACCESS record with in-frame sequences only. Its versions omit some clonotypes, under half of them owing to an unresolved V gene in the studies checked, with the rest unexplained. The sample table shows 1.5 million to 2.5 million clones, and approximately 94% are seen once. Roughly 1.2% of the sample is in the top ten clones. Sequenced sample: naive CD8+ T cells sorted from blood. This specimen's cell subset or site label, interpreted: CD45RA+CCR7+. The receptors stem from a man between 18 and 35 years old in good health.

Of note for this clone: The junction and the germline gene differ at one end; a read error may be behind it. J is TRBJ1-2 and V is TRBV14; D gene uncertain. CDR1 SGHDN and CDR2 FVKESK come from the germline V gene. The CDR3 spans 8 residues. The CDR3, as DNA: TGTGCCAGCAGCCCTCTAGCCTTC. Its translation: CASSPLAF.

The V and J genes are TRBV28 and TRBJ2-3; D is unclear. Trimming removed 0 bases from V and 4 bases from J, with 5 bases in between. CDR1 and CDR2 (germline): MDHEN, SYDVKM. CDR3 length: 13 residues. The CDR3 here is CASSLWTSDTQYF. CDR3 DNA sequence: TGTGCCAGCAGTTTATGGACTTCAGATACGCAGTATTTT.

The CDR3 coding sequence is TGTGCCAGTAATGAGATCTCTGGGGCCAACGTCCTGACTTTC. It yields the protein CASNEISGANVLTF. The chain links TRBV19 to TRBJ2-6; D is undetermined. The CDR3 extends over 14 amino acids. V gave up 7 bases and J gave up 0 bases, with 7 bases separating them. Germline assignment: CDR1 LNHDA and CDR2 SQIVND (reference sequence).

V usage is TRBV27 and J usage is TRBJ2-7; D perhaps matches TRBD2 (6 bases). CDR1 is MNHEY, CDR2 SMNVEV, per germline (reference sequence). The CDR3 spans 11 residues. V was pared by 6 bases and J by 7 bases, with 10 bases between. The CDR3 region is CASRDRGEQYF. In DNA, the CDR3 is TGTGCCAGCAGGGACCGGGGGGAGCAGTACTTC.

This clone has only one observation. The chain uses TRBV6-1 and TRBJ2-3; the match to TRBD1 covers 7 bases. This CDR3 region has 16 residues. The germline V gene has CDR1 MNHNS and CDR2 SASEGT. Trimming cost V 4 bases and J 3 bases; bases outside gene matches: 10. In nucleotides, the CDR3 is TGTGCCAGCAGTGTACCCGTGGGACAGCAAACAGATACGCAGTATTTT. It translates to CASSVPVGQQTDTQYF.

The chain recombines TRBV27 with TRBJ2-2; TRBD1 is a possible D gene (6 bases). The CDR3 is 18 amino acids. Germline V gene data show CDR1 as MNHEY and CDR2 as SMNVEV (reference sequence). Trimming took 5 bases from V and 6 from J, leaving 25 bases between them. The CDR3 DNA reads TGTGCCAGCAGTCCAACTCCGACAGGACCAGGTGGATCCGGGGAGCTGTTTTTT. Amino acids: CASSPTPTGPGGSGELFF.

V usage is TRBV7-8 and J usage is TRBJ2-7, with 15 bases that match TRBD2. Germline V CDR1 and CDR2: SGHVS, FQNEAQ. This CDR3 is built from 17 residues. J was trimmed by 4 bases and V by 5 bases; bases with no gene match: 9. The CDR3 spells CASSPGLAGGPVYEQYF. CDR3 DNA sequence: TGTGCCAGCAGCCCCGGACTAGCGGGAGGGCCGGTGTACGAGCAGTACTTC.

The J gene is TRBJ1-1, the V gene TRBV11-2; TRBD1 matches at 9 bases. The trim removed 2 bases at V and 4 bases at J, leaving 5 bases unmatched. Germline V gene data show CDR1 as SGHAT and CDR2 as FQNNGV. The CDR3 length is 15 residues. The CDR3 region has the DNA TGTGCCAGCAGCTTATCCGAGACAGGGGGCACTGAAGCTTTCTTT. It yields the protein CASSLSETGGTEAFF.

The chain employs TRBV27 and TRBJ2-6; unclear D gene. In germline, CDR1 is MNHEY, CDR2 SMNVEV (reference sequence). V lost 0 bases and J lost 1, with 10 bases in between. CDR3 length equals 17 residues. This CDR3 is CASSLSPSISGANVLTF. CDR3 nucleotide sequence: TGTGCCAGCAGTTTATCGCCGTCGATATCTGGGGCCAACGTCCTGACTTTC. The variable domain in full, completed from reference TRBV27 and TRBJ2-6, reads EAQVTQNPRYLITVTGKKLTVTCSQNMNHEYMSWYRQDPGLGLRQIYYSMNVEVTDKGDVPEGYKVSRKEKRNFPLILESPSPNQTSLYFCASSLSPSISGANVLTFGAGSRLTVL.